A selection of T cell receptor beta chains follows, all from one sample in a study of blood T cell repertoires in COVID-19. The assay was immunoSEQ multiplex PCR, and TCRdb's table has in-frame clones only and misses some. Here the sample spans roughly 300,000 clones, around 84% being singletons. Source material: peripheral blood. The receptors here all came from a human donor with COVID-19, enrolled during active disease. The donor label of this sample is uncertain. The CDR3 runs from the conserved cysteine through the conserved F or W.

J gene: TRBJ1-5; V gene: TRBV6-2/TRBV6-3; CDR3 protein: CASSNFDRSNQPQHF
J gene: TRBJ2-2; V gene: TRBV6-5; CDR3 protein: CASNPRSTNTGELFF
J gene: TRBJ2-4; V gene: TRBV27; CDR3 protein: CASSYVGQGRNIQYF
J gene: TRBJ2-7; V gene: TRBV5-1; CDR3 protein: CASSHVGDRGLDEQYF
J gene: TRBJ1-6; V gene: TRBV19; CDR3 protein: CASSKSALNSPLHF
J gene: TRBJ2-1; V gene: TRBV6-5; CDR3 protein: CASSRDNEQFF
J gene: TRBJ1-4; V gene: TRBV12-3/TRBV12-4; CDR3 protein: CASSLAGGEKLFF
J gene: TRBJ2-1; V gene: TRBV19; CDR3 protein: CASSSGTSGSNDEQFF
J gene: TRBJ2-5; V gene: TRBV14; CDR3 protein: CASSLTFIAGTYQETQYF
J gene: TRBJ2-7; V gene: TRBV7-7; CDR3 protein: CASSPAGASGEQYF
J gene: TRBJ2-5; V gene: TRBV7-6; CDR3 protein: CASSPGQGGWETQYF
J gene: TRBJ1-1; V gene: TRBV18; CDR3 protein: CASSPAGAEAFF
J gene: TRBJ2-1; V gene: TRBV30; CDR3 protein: CAWSAGISYNEQFF
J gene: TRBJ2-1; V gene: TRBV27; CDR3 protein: CASSPPVILASSNEQFF
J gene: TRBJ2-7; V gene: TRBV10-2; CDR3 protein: CASRTGPAYEQYF
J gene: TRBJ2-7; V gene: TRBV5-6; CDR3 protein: CASSFGSAITGEQYF
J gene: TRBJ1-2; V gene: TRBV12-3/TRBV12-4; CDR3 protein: CASSLTGNYGYTF
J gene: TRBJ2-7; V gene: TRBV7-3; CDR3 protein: CASSLRGGAIYEQYF
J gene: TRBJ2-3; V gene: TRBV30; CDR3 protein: CAWSVGLTSGSTDTQYF
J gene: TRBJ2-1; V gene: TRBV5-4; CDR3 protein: CASSPGTSGYYNEQFF
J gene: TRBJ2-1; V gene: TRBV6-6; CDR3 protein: CASSYNRVGEQFF
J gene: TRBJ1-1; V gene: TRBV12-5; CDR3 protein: CASGLGSTWDTEAFF
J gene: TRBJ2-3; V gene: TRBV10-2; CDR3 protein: CASSPGQGRTDTQYF
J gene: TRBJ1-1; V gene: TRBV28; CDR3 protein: CASSPGQGAMTEAFF
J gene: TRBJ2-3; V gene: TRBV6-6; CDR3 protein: CATREQGSADTQYF
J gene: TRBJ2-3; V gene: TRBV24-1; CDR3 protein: CATSDRDRADTQYF
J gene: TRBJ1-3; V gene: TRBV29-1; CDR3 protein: CSVIREAGNTIYF
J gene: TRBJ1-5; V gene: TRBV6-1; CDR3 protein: CASSGTGSNQPQHF
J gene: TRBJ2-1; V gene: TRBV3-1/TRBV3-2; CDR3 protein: CASSQDESGEQFF
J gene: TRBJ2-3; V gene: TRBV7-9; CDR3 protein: CASSTTQGTDTQYF
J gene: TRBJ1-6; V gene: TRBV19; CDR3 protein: CASRRIIRDNSPLHF
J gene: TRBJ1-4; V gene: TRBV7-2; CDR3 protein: CASSKRTGINEKLFF
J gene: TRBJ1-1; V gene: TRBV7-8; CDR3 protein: CASSLISGNSEAFF
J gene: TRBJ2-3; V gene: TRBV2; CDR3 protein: CASSGGVAGGKDTQYF
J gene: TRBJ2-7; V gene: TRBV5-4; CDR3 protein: CASSLGVGGPKEQYF
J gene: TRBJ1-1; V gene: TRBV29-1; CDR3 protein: CSVEGTGGSTEAFF
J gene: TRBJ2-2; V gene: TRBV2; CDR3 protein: CASSQYTSAGELFF
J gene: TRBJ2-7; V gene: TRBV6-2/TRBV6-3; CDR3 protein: CASSFKEGYEQYF
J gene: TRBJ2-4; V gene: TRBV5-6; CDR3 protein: CASSPMGDSKNIQYF
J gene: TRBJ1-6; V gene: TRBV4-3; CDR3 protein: CASSQDSGNNSPLHF
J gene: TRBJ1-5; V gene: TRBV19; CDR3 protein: CASSIADMGGQPQHF